The 5 T cell receptor beta chains below come from one sample, sequenced in a study of T cell responses to AZD1222 COVID-19 vaccine. Data came from immunoSEQ multiplex PCR; TCRdb stores just in-frame clones and leaves some out. The profile shows roughly 70,000 clones, around 74% of them singletons. Sequenced here: peripheral blood, sampled on day 0 of MenACWY control vaccination. The source is an adult in good health.

The chain uses TRBV6-2 or TRBV6-3 and TRBJ2-3; D is possibly TRBD2 (5 bases). The CDR3 totals 15 residues. The V gene lost 2 bases and the J gene lost 3 bases, with 12 bases spanning the gap. Germline-derived CDR1 and CDR2 are MNHEY and SVGEGT. CDR3 amino acids: CASSYPNPGTDTQYF. The CDR3 DNA sequence: TGTGCCAGCAGTTACCCGAACCCGGGGACAGATACGCAGTATTTT.

The chain is built from TRBV19 and TRBJ1-2, with D unresolved. Trimming removed 3 bases from V and 7 bases from J, with 15 bases in between. CDR1 and CDR2 from the germline V gene are LNHDA and SQIVND (reference sequence). This CDR3 spans 14 amino acids. This CDR3 is CASSIVPEAGGYTF. The CDR3 DNA reads as TGTGCCAGTAGTATTGTGCCGGAGGCCGGTGGCTACACCTTC.

The J gene is TRBJ1-5, the V gene TRBV9, with a possible D match to TRBD1 (6 bases). V dropped 3 bases and J dropped 5 bases, with 15 bases sitting between them. This CDR3 has 15 amino acids. Germline CDR1 reads SGDLS; CDR2 reads YYNGEE. CDR3 bases: TGTGCCAGCAGCGAAGGAGGGGGGTTCGATCAGCCCCAGCATTTT. Its translation is CASSEGGGFDQPQHF.

Only a few counts were recorded for this clone. In the same sample, other DNA sequences code for this CDR3. V usage is TRBV7-2 and J usage is TRBJ1-1, with TRBD1 identical over 8 bases. CDR1 is SGHTA, CDR2 FQGNSA, per germline. Losses at the gene ends were 3 bases for V and 1 base for J; bases not matched to a gene: 1. The CDR3 covers 14 residues. The CDR3 nucleotides are TGTGCCAGCAGCTTTGACAGGGGGAACACTGAAGCTTTCTTT. It codes for CASSFDRGNTEAFF. The variable domain in full, completed from reference TRBV7-2 and TRBJ1-1, reads GAGVSQSPSNKVTEKGKDVELRCDPISGHTALYWYRQSLGQGLEFLIYFQGNSAPDKSGLPSDRFSAERTGGSVSTLTIQRTQQEDSAVYLCASSFDRGNTEAFFGQGTRLTVV.

The CDR3 reads CASSFGQRGNTIYF. CDR3 nucleotides: TGTGCCAGCAGCTTTGGACAGCGAGGAAACACCATATATTTT. The chain couples TRBV7-9 to TRBJ1-3, with D perhaps TRBD1 (6 bases). V lost 3 bases, J lost 4 bases, and 10 bases lay in between. The CDR3 sequence is 14 residues long. Germline values: CDR1 SEHNR, CDR2 FQNEAQ (reference sequence).